Following are 5 T cell receptor beta chains from one sample sequenced in a study of T cell changes during pregnancy in multiple sclerosis. TCRdb's table, derived via immunoSEQ multiplex PCR, lists solely in-frame clones and lacks some. In the table there are tens of thousands of clones, about 92% of which are singletons. The sequenced sample was peripheral blood, obtained in the third trimester of pregnancy. These receptors were taken from a female donor in good health, enrolled as a control in a pregnancy study.

The J gene is TRBJ1-1, the V gene TRBV7-2; 8 positions agree with TRBD1. Germline loops: CDR1 SGHTA, CDR2 FQGNSA. Trimming cost V 7 bases and J 4 bases; bases outside gene matches: 11. CDR3 length: 15 residues. CDR3 region: CASIKDRVRITEAFF. DNA for the CDR3: TGTGCCAGCATCAAGGACAGGGTCCGGATCACTGAAGCTTTCTTT.

The genes are TRBV7-2 and TRBJ1-6; 10 bases fit TRBD1. The CDR3 totals 16 residues. CDR1 and CDR2 (germline): SGHTA, FQGNSA. V shed 5 bases, J shed 9 bases, and the junction held 10 bases outside the gene matches. This chain's CDR3 is CASSLDRGRSGSPLHF. CDR3 bases: TGTGCCAGCAGCCTTGACAGGGGGCGTTCAGGTTCACCCCTCCACTTT.

The chain recombines TRBV4-1 with TRBJ1-2; 9 bases line up with TRBD1. Germline V gene sequence: CDR1 MGHRA, CDR2 YSYEKL. The CDR3 is 17 residues long. Trimming took 2 bases from V and 2 from J; bases not matched to a gene: 9. This CDR3 reads CASSQQVLGTGNYGYTF. In DNA form, the CDR3 reads TGCGCCAGCAGCCAACAAGTCCTCGGGACAGGGAACTATGGCTACACCTTC.

The chain has TRBV7-9 and TRBJ1-2; D gene uncertain. In germline, CDR1 is SEHNR, CDR2 FQNEAQ (reference sequence). The CDR3 has 14 amino acids. The germline V and J ends were trimmed by 5 bases and 0 bases, with 10 bases remaining between them. CDR3 DNA: TGTGCCAGCAGCCCCAAAAATCCTAACTATGGCTACACCTTC. It translates to CASSPKNPNYGYTF. The variable domain in full, completed from reference TRBV7-9 and TRBJ1-2, reads DTGVSQNPRHKITKRGQNVTFRCDPISEHNRLYWYRQTLGQGPEFLTYFQNEAQLEKSRLLSDRFSAERPKGSFSTLEIQRTEQGDSAMYLCASSPKNPNYGYTFGSGTRLTVV.

This chain connects TRBV7-6 to TRBJ1-2; a weak D match, TRBD1 (6 bases). The length of the CDR3 is 13 residues. V was cut by 5 bases and J by 6 bases, with 13 bases left in between. Germline values: CDR1 SGHVS, CDR2 FNYEAQ. The CDR3 nucleotides read TGTGCCAGCAGCCCTTCAGGGGCACATGGCTACACCTTC. Residues: CASSPSGAHGYTF.